Listed here is a single T cell receptor (beta chain). Its target is not known. The entry originates in a study of OX40 agonist ivuxolimab in advanced cancers. Whole-study context: In this trial design, patients received ivuxolimab intravenously at 0.01 to 10 mg/kg every 2 weeks.

Only in-frame clones appear in the TCRdb table, and some are missing; sequencing was by immunoSEQ multiplex PCR. The sample has about 60,000 clones; around 88% are singletons. Overall study findings and caveats: Some of the lowest clonal expansion was seen in partial responders at 0.1-3.0 mg/kg. More expanded clones were found, on average, in CD8+ than in CD4+ T cells.

The TCR sequence derives from an adult with an advanced solid tumor such as melanoma, head and neck, liver or kidney cancer. The sequencing here drew on CD4+ or CD8+ T cells sorted from blood, taken in a trial of the OX40 agonist ivuxolimab.

The CDR3 region is CASSLGASYEQYF. The CDR3 region has the DNA TGTGCCAGCAGTCTAGGAGCCTCCTACGAGCAGTACTTC. The chain links TRBV21-1 to TRBJ2-7; TRBD2 is the table's D call and was not checked against the DNA. TRBV21-1 is a recognized pseudogene. The CDR3 spans 13 residues.